This is a list of T cell receptor beta chains from one sample in a study of T-cell reconstitution after alpha-beta-depleted transplantation in children. TCRdb recomputed calls from the PCR reads with MiXCR, one row per CDR3 protein. Of about 600,000 distinct CDR3 sequences listed, under 12% are singletons. The material was PBMCs from the stem cell graft donor, obtained from the stem cell graft. The origin of the receptors is a human donor who donated a stem cell graft to a child with acute myeloid leukemia. Each CDR3 is given with its conserved first and last residue. A D gene is named only where the DNA matches it firmly.

j_gene | len | d_gene | v_gene | CDR3aa
TRBJ2-4 | 15 | TRBD2 | TRBV6-2/TRBV6-3 | CASSLSGSGVDIQYF
TRBJ1-2 | 12 | NA | TRBV29-1 | CSAETIPNGYTF
TRBJ2-1 | 15 | TRBD2 | TRBV29-1 | CSARGTSGRVDEQFF
TRBJ2-1 | 15 | TRBD2 | TRBV3-1 | CASSPSSSGKNEQFF
TRBJ2-1 | 13 | TRBD2 | TRBV7-2 | CASSRGTSNEQFF
TRBJ2-1 | 19 | TRBD2 | TRBV6-5 | CASSYSRLAGFSSYNEQFF
TRBJ2-3 | 16 | NA | TRBV5-1 | CASSSDRRKDTDTQYF
TRBJ1-1 | 14 | NA | TRBV5-1 | CASRNGIGDTEAFF
TRBJ2-2 | 13 | NA | TRBV9 | CASSAGNTGELFF
TRBJ2-1 | 15 | TRBD2 | TRBV11-1 | CASSLDLAGVSEQFF
TRBJ1-2 | 12 | NA | TRBV12-3/TRBV12-4 | CASRIANYGYTF
TRBJ2-7 | 16 | NA | TRBV29-1 | CSVEDITGTTPYEQYF
TRBJ2-2 | 16 | TRBD1 | TRBV5-1 | CASRAGTGGETGELFF
TRBJ1-3 | 14 | NA | TRBV7-6 | CASSPPGAGNTIYF
TRBJ2-1 | 15 | NA | TRBV6-2/TRBV6-3 | CASSYGGRGRDEQFF
TRBJ2-3 | 14 | NA | TRBV19 | CATKGTGTVDTQYF
TRBJ1-1 | 12 | NA | TRBV6-5 | CASSYGTNEAFF
TRBJ2-1 | 15 | TRBD2 | TRBV6-9 | CASRPGLAGPNEQFF
TRBJ2-7 | 15 | TRBD2 | TRBV7-2 | CASSLAQRGSYEQYF
TRBJ2-1 | 15 | TRBD2 | TRBV10-3 | CAISRVGEGYNEQFF
TRBJ1-4 | 14 | NA | TRBV6-7 | CASSYVEREEKLFF
TRBJ1-5 | 17 | TRBD1 | TRBV20-1 | CSARASAGQGINQPQHF
TRBJ1-1 | 17 | NA | TRBV7-9 | CASSLARWGDTHTEAFF
TRBJ2-7 | 13 | NA | TRBV4-3 | CASSQVLDYEQYF
TRBJ2-3 | 13 | TRBD2 | TRBV20-1 | CSAGEGSPDTQYF
TRBJ2-3 | 13 | NA | TRBV20-1 | CSARDNPLPTQYF
TRBJ1-3 | 15 | NA | TRBV4-2 | CASSQDMTAGNTIYF
TRBJ2-7 | 13 | NA | TRBV29-1 | CSVVLRGPYEQYF
TRBJ2-1 | 15 | NA | TRBV27 | CASSSRWAGPNEQFF
TRBJ1-2 | 15 | NA | TRBV29-1 | CSVEAPGWGGGGYTF
TRBJ2-5 | 14 | NA | TRBV3-1 | CASSQEGQVETQYF
TRBJ2-7 | 14 | TRBD1 | TRBV5-1 | CASSPTGILDEQYF
TRBJ2-5 | 15 | NA | TRBV12-3/TRBV12-4 | CASSPPGYWGETQYF
TRBJ1-2 | 16 | TRBD1 | TRBV7-2 | CASSLGPRGRQGGYTF
TRBJ2-5 | 15 | NA | TRBV5-1 | CASSPPRQPQETQYF
TRBJ2-2 | 15 | NA | TRBV15 | CATSRAPANTGELFF
TRBJ2-7 | 16 | NA | TRBV18 | CASSPRLGSGPYEQYF
TRBJ2-2 | 15 | NA | TRBV9 | CASSGGTTNTGELFF
TRBJ1-5 | 14 | NA | TRBV20-1 | CSARLTGRNQPQHF
TRBJ2-5 | 16 | TRBD1 | TRBV28 | CASSLQGAYGVETQYF
TRBJ2-3 | 15 | TRBD1 | TRBV20-1 | CSAIAGQGPISTQYF
TRBJ2-1 | 16 | TRBD2 | TRBV4-3 | CASSSSLAGGPREQFF
TRBJ1-2 | 15 | TRBD1 | TRBV4-2 | CASSQERQGGAGYTF
TRBJ2-7 | 12 | NA | TRBV12-3/TRBV12-4 | CASSRQAYEQYF